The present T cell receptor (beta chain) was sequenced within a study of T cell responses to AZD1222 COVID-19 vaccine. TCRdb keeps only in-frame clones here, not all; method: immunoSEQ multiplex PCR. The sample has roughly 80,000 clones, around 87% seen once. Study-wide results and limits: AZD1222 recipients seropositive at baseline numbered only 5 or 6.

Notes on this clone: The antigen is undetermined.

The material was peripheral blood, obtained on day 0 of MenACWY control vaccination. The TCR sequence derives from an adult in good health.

In DNA form, the CDR3 reads TGTGCCAGCAGCCAAAAATTTCCGGGAAGCGAGCAGTACTTC. It specifies CASSQKFPGSEQYF. The J gene is TRBJ2-7, the V gene TRBV7-2; possible D gene TRBD2, 5 bases. Germline V lookup: CDR1 SGHTA, CDR2 FQGNSA. V lost 5 bases to trimming and J lost 6 bases, with 17 bases between them. The CDR3 runs to 14 residues.